Described below is a single T cell receptor (beta chain) sequence and its context. These data are taken from a study of graft-versus-host responses after intestinal transplantation. Measured with immunoSEQ multiplex PCR; TCRdb has only the in-frame clones, and not every one. The sample lists tens of thousands of clones; around 94% were seen once. There are 12 residues in the CDR3. In germline, CDR1 is GTSNPN, CDR2 SVGIG (reference sequence). With 2 bases removed from V and 4 bases from J, the gap between germline ends came to 9 bases. This material consisted of PBMCs, taken 16 days after intestinal transplant. This clonotype was sampled from a human patient who received an intestinal transplant, so some T cells may come from the graft donor. The chain combines TRBV30 with TRBJ2-7, with D possibly matching TRBD2 (5 bases). CDR3 loop: CAWSLGSYEQYF. As DNA, the CDR3 is TGTGCCTGGAGTTTAGGGAGTTACGAGCAGTACTTC.